The rows below give T cell receptor beta chains drawn from one sample of a study of T-cell memory formation after mild COVID-19. MiXCR, run by TCRdb on the 5' RACE reads, gives a single entry per CDR3 protein. In the table there are more than 250,000 distinct CDR3 sequences, 15% to 20% of which are singletons. The sample consisted of PBMCs or a T cell subset sorted from them (not recorded which). These receptors were obtained from a man aged 18 to 30 who had mild COVID-19 (a few samples of this study predate the infection). Cell type and time point are not known. Both conserved end residues are part of each CDR3. D genes are given only for firm matches. Clone sizes are given selectively: once, few, many, or a class where the clone is expanded.

TRBJ1-2 | . | . | TRBV29-1 | TGCAGCGTTGAAGATCGAAGGATCTCGGGTTATGGCTACACCTTC | CSVEDRRISGYGYTF
TRBJ2-7 | TRBD1 | many | TRBV7-8 | TGTGCCAGCAGCTCACGACCGGGACAGGGGGGTTACGAGCAGTACTTC | CASSSRPGQGGYEQYF
TRBJ2-1 | . | few | TRBV6-5 | TGTGCCAGCAGTTACGGGACGGCCTACAATGAGCAGTTCTTC | CASSYGTAYNEQFF
TRBJ1-6 | . | . | TRBV5-1 | TGCGCCAGCAGCCTAAACGGGGGCAGCTCCTATAATTCACCCCTCCACTTT | CASSLNGGSSYNSPLHF
TRBJ2-1 | . | . | TRBV10-3 | TGTGCCACCCAAACAGGGCTAGGGTCCTACAATGAGCAGTTCTTC | CATQTGLGSYNEQFF
TRBJ2-4 | . | few | TRBV28 | TGTGCCAGCAGCTCGGACGCCTTAGATAGCACTCAGTACTTC | CASSSDALDSTQYF
TRBJ1-1 | . | . | TRBV7-9 | TGTGCCAGCAGCCCCCCGTTAGGGCCAGCTGAAGCTTTCTTT | CASSPPLGPAEAFF
TRBJ2-1 | . | medium-sized | TRBV6-2/TRBV6-3 | TGTGCCAGCAGATACCTAGCGGAGGGGGGGCACAATGAGCAGTTCTTC | CASRYLAEGGHNEQFF
TRBJ1-2 | . | . | TRBV12-3/TRBV12-4 | TGTGCCACTCAGGGTCACTATGGCTACACCTTC | CATQGHYGYTF
TRBJ1-1 | . | . | TRBV7-2 | TGTGCCAGCAGATCTGGCAGGGGGAACACTGAAGCTTTCTTT | CASRSGRGNTEAFF
TRBJ1-4 | . | . | TRBV2 | TGTGCCAGCAGCGCCCCCGATGAAAAACTGTTTTTT | CASSAPDEKLFF
TRBJ2-5 | . | many | TRBV2 | TGTGCCAGCAGTGGGACCAGGGTTCGGGAGACCCAGTACTTC | CASSGTRVRETQYF